The clone carrying this T cell receptor (beta chain) was counted only a few times. The data are from a study of blood T cells in healthy people across ages. Through a sample-barcoded 5' primer and a J-beta primer mix, a second PCR was run for about 7 to 12 cycles. TCRdb independently ran MiXCR on the 5' RACE reads; one entry per CDR3 protein. Of roughly 1 million distinct CDR3 sequences in the sample, roughly a quarter were seen once. Trimming shortened V by 9 bases and J by 4 bases, and 24 bases separated the two germline ends. The CDR3 is 16 residues long. CDR1 is MNHNY, CDR2 SVGAGI, per germline (reference sequence). The same sample was also used in a study of T cells of mothers and their children. Per that study: An overlap that was slightly higher, though non-significant, was seen in related mother-child pairs versus unrelated pairs.

This clonotype was sampled from a girl aged 2-15 years in good health. The chain joins TRBV6-6 to TRBJ2-5; the D gene is possibly TRBD1 (5 bases). Sequenced sample: blood. Here the CDR3 reads CASSLGYGATTETQYF. In DNA, the CDR3 is TGTGCCAGTTCCTTAGGGTATGGGGCGACCACAGAGACCCAGTACTTC.